The present TCR beta chain was sequenced within a study of blood T cell repertoires in COVID-19. Study as a whole: T cells, B-cell-depleted T cells, or PBMCs supplied cDNA or gDNA.

Everyone who took part was about 18 to 90 years old, and they came from roughly 25 US areas. In assigning cohorts, the study relied on participant-reported clinical history. Within the 2 weeks before study entry, each person in the exposed group met a COVID-19 case. Measured with immunoSEQ multiplex PCR; TCRdb has only the in-frame clones, and not every one. Among 300,000 to 400,000 clones listed, approximately 81% were seen once. The sample comprised PBMCs or T cells enriched from blood (not recorded which). This clonotype was obtained from a woman between 25 and 40 years old who had been exposed to COVID-19.

The CDR3 DNA reads as TGTGCCAGTAGTATCACGGGGGACAATCAGCCCCAGCATTTT. This gives the protein CASSITGDNQPQHF. The chain has TRBV19 and TRBJ1-5, with D possibly TRBD1 on 5 matching bases. Germline V gene lookup returns CDR1 LNHDA and CDR2 SQIVND (reference sequence). This CDR3 has 14 amino acids. Trimming removed 3 bases from V and 3 bases from J, with 9 bases in between. The whole variable domain, remainder taken from reference TRBV19 and TRBJ1-5, is DGGITQSPKYLFRKEGQNVTLSCEQNLNHDAMYWYRQDPGQGLRLIYYSQIVNDFQKGDIAEGYSVSREKKESFPLTVTSAQKNPTAFYLCASSITGDNQPQHFGDGTRLSIL.